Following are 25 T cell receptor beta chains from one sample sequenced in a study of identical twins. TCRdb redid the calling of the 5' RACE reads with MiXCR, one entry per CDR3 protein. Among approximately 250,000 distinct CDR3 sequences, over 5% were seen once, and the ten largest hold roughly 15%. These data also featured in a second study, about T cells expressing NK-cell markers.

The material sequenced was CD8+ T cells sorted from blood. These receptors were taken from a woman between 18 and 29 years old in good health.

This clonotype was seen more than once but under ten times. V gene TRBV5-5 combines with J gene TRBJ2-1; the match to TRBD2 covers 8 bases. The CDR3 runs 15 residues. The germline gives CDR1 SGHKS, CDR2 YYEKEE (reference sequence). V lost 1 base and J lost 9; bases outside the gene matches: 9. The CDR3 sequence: CASSLSLAGRGEQFF. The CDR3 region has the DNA TGTGCCAGCAGCTTGTCCCTAGCGGGTAGGGGTGAGCAGTTCTTC.

The CDR3 loop is CASQEGRGGTDTQYF. The CDR3 bases are TGTGCCTCCCAGGAGGGGCGGGGGGGCACAGATACGCAGTATTTT. The chain combines TRBV10-3 with TRBJ2-3, with 8 bases fitting TRBD2. Trimming took 11 bases from V and 1 from J; bases not matched to a gene: 11. CDR1 and CDR2 (germline): ENHRY, SYGVKD. This CDR3 has 15 residues.

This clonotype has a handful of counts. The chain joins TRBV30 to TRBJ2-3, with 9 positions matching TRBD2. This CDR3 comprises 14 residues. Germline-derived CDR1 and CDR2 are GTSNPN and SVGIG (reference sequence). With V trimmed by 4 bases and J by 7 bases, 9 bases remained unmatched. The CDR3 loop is CAWKISGSAYTQYF. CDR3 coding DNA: TGTGCCTGGAAGATTAGCGGGAGTGCATATACGCAGTATTTT. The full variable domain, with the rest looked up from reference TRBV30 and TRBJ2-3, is SQTIHQWPATLVQPVGSPLSLECTVEGTSNPNLYWYRQAAGRGLQLLFYSVGIGQISSEVPQNLSASRPQDRQFILSSKKLLLSDSGFYLCAWKISGSAYTQYFGPGTRLTVL.

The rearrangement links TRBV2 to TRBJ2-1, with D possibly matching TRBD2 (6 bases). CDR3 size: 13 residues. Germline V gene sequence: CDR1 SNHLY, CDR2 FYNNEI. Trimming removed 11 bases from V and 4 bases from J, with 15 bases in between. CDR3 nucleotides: TGTGCCCTTTCTTTGCGGGAATACAATGAGCAGTTCTTC. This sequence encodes CALSLREYNEQFF.

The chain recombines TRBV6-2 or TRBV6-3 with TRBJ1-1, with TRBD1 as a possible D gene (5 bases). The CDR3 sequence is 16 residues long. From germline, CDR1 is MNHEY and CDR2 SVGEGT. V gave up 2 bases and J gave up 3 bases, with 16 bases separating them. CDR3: CASSYNPRGPHTEAFF. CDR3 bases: TGTGCCAGCAGTTACAACCCTAGGGGACCCCACACTGAAGCTTTCTTT.

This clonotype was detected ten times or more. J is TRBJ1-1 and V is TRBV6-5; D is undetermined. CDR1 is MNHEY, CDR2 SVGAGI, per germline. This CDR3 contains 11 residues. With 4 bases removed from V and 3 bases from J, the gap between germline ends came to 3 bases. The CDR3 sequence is CASSWHTEAFF. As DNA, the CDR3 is TGTGCCAGCAGTTGGCACACTGAAGCTTTCTTT.

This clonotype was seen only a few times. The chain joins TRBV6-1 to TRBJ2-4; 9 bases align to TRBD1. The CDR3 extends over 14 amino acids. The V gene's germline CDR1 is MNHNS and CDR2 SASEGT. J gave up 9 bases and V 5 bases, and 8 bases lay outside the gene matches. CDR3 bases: TGTGCCAGCAGTCAACCGGGACAGGGTAGCATTCAGTACTTC. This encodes CASSQPGQGSIQYF.

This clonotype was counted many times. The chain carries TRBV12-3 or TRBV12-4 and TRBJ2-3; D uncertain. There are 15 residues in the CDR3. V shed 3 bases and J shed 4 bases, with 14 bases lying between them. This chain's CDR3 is CASSLGSAPADTQYF. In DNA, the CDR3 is TGTGCCAGCAGTTTGGGTAGTGCTCCCGCAGATACGCAGTATTTT.

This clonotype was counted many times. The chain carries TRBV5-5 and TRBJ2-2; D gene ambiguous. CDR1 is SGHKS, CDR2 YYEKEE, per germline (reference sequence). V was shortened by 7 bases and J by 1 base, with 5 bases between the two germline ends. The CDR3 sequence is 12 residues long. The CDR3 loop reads CASLGNTGELFF. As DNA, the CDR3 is TGTGCCAGCTTGGGGAACACCGGGGAGCTGTTTTTT.

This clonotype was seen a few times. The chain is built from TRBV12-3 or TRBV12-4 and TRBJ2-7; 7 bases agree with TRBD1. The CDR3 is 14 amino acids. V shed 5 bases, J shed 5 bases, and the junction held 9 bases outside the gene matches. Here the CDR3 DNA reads TGTGCCAGCAGTGCCCCGGGACAGTTAAACGAGCAGTACTTC. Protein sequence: CASSAPGQLNEQYF.

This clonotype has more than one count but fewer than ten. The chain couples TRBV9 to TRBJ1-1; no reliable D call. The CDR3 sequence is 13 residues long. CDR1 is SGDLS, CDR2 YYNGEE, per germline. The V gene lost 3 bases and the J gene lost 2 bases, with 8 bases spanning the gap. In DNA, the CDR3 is TGTGCCAGCAGCGCGGGGATTAACACTGAAGCTTTCTTT. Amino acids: CASSAGINTEAFF.

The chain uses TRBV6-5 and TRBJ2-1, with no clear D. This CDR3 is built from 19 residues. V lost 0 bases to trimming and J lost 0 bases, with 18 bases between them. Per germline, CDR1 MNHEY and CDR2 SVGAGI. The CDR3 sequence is CASSYSIDIVSSSYNEQFF. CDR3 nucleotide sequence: TGTGCCAGCAGTTACTCGATCGATATCGTGTCAAGCTCCTACAATGAGCAGTTCTTC.

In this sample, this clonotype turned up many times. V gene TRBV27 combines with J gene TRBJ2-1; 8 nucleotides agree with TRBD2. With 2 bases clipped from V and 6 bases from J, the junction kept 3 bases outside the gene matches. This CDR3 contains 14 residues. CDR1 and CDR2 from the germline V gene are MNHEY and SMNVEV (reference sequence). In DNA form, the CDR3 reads TGTGCCAGCAGTTTAAGCCGGGGGGGCAATGAGCAGTTCTTC. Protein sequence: CASSLSRGGNEQFF.

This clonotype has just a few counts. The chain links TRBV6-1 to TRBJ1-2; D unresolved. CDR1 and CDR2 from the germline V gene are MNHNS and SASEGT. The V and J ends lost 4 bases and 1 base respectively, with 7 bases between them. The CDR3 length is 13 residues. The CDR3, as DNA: TGTGCCAGCAGTGGCAGCTTTAACTATGGCTACACCTTC. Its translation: CASSGSFNYGYTF.

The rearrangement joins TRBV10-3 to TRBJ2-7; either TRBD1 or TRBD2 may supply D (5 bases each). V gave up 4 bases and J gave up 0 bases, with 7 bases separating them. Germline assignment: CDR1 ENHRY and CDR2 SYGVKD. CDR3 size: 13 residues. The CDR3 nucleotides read TGTGCCATCAGTGCGGGGCCCTCCTACGAGCAGTACTTC. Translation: CAISAGPSYEQYF.

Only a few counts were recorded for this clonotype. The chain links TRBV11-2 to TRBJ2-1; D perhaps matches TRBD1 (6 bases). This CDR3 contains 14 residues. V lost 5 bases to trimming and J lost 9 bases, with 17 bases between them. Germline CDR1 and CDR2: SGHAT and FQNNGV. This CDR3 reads CASSPRQGYIEQFF. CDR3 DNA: TGTGCCAGCAGCCCGAGGCAGGGGTATATTGAGCAGTTCTTC.

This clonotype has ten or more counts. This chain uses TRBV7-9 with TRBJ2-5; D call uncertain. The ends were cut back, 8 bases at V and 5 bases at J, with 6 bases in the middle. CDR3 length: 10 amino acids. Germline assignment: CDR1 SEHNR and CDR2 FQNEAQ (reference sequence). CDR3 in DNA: TGTGCCAGCCTGGGGGAGACCCAGTACTTC. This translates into CASLGETQYF.

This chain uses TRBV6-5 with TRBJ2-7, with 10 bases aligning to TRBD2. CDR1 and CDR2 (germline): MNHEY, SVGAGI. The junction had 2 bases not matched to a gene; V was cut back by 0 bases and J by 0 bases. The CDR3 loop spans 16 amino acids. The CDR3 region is CASSYSLAGRSYEQYF. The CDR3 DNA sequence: TGTGCCAGCAGTTACTCACTAGCGGGACGCTCCTACGAGCAGTACTTC.

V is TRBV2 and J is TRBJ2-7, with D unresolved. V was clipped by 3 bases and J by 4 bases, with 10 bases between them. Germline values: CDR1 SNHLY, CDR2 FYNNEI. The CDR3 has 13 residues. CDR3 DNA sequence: TGTGCCAGCAGTGAGTTAGCCGATTACGAGCAGTACTTC. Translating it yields CASSELADYEQYF.

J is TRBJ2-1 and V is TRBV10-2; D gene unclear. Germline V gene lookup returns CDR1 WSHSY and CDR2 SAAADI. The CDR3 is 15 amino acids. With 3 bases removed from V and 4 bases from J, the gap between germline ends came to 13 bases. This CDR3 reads CASSELPRAYNEQFF. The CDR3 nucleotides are TGCGCCAGCAGTGAACTCCCCAGAGCGTACAATGAGCAGTTCTTC.

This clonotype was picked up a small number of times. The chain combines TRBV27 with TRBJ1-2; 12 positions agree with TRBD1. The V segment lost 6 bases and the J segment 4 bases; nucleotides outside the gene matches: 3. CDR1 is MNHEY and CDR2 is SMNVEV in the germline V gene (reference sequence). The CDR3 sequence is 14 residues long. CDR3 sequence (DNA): TGTGCCAGCAGAGGGACAGGGGGCATCTATGGCTACACCTTC. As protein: CASRGTGGIYGYTF.

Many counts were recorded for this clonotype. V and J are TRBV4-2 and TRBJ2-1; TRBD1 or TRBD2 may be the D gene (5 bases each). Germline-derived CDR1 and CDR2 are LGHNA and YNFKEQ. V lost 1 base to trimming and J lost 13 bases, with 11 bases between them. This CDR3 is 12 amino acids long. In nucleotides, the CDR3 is TGTGCCAGCAGCCAAGTCGGGGCTCATCAGTTCTTC. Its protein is CASSQVGAHQFF.

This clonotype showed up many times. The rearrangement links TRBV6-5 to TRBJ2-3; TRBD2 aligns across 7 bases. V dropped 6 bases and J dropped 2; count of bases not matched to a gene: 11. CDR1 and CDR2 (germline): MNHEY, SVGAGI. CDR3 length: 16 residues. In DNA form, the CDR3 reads TGTGCCAGCAGCCGGTCGAACGGGGGGTTCACAGATACGCAGTATTTT. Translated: CASSRSNGGFTDTQYF.

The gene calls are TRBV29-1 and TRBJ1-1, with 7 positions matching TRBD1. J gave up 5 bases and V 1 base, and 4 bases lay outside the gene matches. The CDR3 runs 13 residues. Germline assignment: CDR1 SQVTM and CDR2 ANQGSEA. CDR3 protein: CSVEAGGLTEAFF. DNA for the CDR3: TGCAGCGTTGAAGCAGGGGGGTTGACTGAAGCTTTCTTT.

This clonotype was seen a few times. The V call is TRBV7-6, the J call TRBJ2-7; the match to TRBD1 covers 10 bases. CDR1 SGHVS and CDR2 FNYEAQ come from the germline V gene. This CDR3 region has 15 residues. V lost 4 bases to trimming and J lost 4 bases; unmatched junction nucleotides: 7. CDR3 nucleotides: TGTGCCAGCAGCTCCGGGACAGGGGAGGCGTACGAGCAGTACTTC. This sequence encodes CASSSGTGEAYEQYF.